This TCR beta chain was sequenced in a study of T cell responses to AZD1222 COVID-19 vaccine. Measured with immunoSEQ multiplex PCR; TCRdb has only the in-frame clones, and not every one. The sample records around 110,000 clones, roughly 90% being singletons. Looked up from germline, CDR1 is PRHDT and CDR2 is FYEKMQ (reference sequence). There are 17 residues in the CDR3. V lost 4 bases, J lost 0 bases, and 15 bases lay in between. Study outcomes and limitations: There were vaccine-associated CD4 TCRs across spike, dominant at 160-218 and 743-854. Only a handful of AZD1222 recipients, more than 5 in all, had baseline seropositivity.

As to this clone: Its target is not known.

The TCR comes from an adult who received the AZD1222 COVID-19 vaccine. The input for sequencing was peripheral blood, taken 28 days after the second AZD1222 dose. The gene calls are TRBV13 and TRBJ2-2; D might be TRBD1 or TRBD2, each matching 5 bases. Here the CDR3 reads CASSWRGWGTNTGELFF. The CDR3 DNA reads as TGTGCCAGCAGCTGGAGAGGGTGGGGGACGAACACCGGGGAGCTGTTTTTT. The variable domain in full, completed from reference TRBV13 and TRBJ2-2, reads AAGVIQSPRHLIKEKRETATLKCYPIPRHDTVYWYQQGPGQDPQFLISFYEKMQSDKGSIPDRFSAQQFSDYHSELNMSSLELGDSALYFCASSWRGWGTNTGELFFGEGSRLTVL.